This TCR beta chain stems from a study of Ad26.COV2.S vaccination and SARS-CoV-2 variants. Method: immunoSEQ multiplex PCR; TCRdb's copy keeps in-frame clones and lacks some. Of some 370,000 clones listed, 80% to 90% are singletons. About this clone itself: What it recognizes is unknown.

General study points: Ad26.COV2.S recipients had broader spike-specific TCRs (P = 0.0014). Vaccine and placebo groups showed comparable non-spike TCR breadth.

Specified treatment: over 15 received Ad26.COV2.S at low or high dose, single or two shots; roughly 5 received placebo; per-sample allocation not given. The samples were gathered on day 63 after the first injection of vaccine or placebo. This specimen consisted of peripheral blood, obtained in a trial of Ad26.COV2.S vaccine versus placebo. The TCR comes from a person between 18 and 60 years old who received the Ad26.COV2.S COVID-19 vaccine or a placebo.

CDR3 protein: CASTRVGATPLTGELFF. The DNA for the CDR3 is TGTGCCAGTACCCGGGTAGGAGCTACCCCTCTCACCGGGGAGCTGTTTTTT. The chain uses TRBV19 and TRBJ2-2; D call uncertain. The CDR3 is 17 amino acids. Deletions cut 7 bases from V and 4 bases from J, with 22 bases between. The germline V gene encodes CDR1 LNHDA and CDR2 SQIVND (reference sequence).